Sequencing of this T cell receptor beta chain was carried out in a study of OX40 agonist ivuxolimab in advanced cancers. Study-wide context: Patients receiving dose escalation had hepatocellular carcinoma, melanoma, renal cell or head and neck cancer. Overall study results and limits: Partial responders receiving 0.1-3.0 mg/kg showed among the lowest clonal expansion. At 0.1 to 3.0 mg/kg and by week 6, clonal expansion occurred in CD4+ and CD8+ blood T cells.

About this clone itself: The antigen is unknown.

Patients with a history of autoimmune disease or on systemic immunosuppression were excluded. Here immunoSEQ multiplex PCR was the method, and the copy in TCRdb shows in-frame clones only, minus some. The sample lists under 20,000 clones; 78% were seen once. The CDR3 is 16 amino acids. This chain connects TRBV21-1 to TRBJ2-1; TRBD2, as called in the table, went unchecked against the DNA. TRBV21-1 is designated a pseudogene. The input for sequencing was CD4+ or CD8+ T cells sorted from blood, taken in a trial of the OX40 agonist ivuxolimab. This TCR derives from an adult with an advanced solid tumor such as melanoma, head and neck, liver or kidney cancer. CDR3 protein: CASSKLRRGGFGEQFF. The CDR3 nucleotides are TGTGCCAGCAGCAAGTTACGGCGGGGGGGCTTCGGAGAGCAGTTCTTC.